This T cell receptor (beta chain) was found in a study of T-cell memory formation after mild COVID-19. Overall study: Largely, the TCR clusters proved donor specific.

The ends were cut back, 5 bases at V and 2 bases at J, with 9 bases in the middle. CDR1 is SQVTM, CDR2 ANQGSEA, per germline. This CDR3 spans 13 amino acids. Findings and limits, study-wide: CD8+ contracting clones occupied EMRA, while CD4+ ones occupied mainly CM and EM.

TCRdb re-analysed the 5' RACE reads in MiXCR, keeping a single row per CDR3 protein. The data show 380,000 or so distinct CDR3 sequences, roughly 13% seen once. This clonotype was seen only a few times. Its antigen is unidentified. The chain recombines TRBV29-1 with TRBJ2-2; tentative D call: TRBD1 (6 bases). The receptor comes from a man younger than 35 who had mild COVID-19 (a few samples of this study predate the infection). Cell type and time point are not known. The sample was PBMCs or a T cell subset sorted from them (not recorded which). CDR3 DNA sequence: TGCAGCGTTCAGGGGCTCAACACCGGGGAGCTGTTTTTT. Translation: CSVQGLNTGELFF.